This T cell receptor beta chain was captured by sequencing in a study of blood T cell repertoires in COVID-19. Study background: The study drew acute and convalescent COVID-19 samples from the United States, Italy and Spain. PBMCs, B-cell-depleted T cells, or T cells provided the cDNA or gDNA that made up the material.

This CDR3 contains 13 residues. The V end was cut by 6 bases, the J end by 3 bases, with 11 bases between. This clone has just a few counts. Per the study methods: Amplification of reference gene primers was used by the study to estimate nucleated cell counts. This table comes from immunoSEQ multiplex PCR, and its TCRdb copy is limited to in-frame clones, with some not included. Clone size and the V and J calls come from that table; the DNA yielded D and trimming. Of fewer than 200,000 clones detected, approximately 79% appear once; the ten largest clones hold about 3%. The chain uses TRBV12-3 or TRBV12-4 and TRBJ1-2, with D perhaps TRBD1 (5 bases). This sequence originates from a woman of 80 years or more with acute or convalescent COVID-19. Input material: peripheral blood. CDR3 DNA: TGTGCCAGCAGCAGGGAACAGCACTATGGCTACACCTTC. Translation: CASSREQHYGYTF.